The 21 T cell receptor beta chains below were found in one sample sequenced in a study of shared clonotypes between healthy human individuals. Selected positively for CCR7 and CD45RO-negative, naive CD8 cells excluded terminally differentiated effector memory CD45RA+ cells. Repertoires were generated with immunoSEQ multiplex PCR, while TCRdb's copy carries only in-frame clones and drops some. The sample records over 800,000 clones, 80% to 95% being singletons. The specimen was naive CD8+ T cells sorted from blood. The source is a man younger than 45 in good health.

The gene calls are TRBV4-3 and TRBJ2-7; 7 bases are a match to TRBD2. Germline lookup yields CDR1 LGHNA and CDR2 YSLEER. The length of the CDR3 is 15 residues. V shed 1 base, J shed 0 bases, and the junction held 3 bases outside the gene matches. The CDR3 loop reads CASSQGREFSYEQYF. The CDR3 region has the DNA TGCGCCAGCAGCCAAGGGCGGGAGTTCTCCTACGAGCAGTACTTC.

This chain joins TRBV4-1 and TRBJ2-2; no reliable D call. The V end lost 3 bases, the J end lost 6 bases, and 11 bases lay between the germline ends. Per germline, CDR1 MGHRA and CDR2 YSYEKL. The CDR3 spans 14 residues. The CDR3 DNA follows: TGCGCCAGCAGCCATAACATGTACCCCGGGGAGCTGTTTTTT. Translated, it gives CASSHNMYPGELFF.

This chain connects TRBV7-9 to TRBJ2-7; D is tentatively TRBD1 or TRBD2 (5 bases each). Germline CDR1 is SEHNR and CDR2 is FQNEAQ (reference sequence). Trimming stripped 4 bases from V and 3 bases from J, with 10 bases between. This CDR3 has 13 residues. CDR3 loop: CASSSGPNYEQYF. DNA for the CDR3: TGTGCCAGCAGCTCGGGGCCAAACTACGAGCAGTACTTC.

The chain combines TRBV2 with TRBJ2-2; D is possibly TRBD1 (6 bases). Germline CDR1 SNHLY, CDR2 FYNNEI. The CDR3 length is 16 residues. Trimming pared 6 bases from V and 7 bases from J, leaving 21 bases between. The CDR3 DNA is TGTGCCAGCAGCGGGTCGGACAGTGAACGTAACGGGGAGCTGTTTTTT. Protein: CASSGSDSERNGELFF.

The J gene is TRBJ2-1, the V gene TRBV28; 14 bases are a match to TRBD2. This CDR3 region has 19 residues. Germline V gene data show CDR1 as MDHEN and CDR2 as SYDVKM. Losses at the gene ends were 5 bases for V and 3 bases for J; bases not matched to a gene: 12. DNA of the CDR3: TGTGCCAGCAGTACCAGGACAGGGACTAGCGGGAGTTTCTACAATGAGCAGTTCTTC. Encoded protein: CASSTRTGTSGSFYNEQFF.

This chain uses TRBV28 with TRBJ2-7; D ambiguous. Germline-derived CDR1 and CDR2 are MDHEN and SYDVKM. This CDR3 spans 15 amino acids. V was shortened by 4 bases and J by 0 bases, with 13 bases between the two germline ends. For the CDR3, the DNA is TGTGCCAGCAGTTCAAACGACGGCAGCTCCTACGAGCAGTACTTC. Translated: CASSSNDGSSYEQYF.

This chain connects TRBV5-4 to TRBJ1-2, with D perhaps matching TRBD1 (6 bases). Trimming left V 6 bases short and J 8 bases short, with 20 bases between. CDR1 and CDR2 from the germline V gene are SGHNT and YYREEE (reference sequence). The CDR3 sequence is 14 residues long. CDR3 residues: CASTARGYLEGYTF. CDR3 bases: TGTGCCAGCACCGCAAGGGGGTATCTAGAAGGCTACACCTTC.

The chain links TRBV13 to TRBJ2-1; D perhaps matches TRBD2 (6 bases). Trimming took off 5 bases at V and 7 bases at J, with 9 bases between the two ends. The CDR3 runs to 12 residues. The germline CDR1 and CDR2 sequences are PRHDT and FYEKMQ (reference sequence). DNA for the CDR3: TGTGCCAGCAGCGACGGGACTAATGAGCAGTTCTTC. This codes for CASSDGTNEQFF.

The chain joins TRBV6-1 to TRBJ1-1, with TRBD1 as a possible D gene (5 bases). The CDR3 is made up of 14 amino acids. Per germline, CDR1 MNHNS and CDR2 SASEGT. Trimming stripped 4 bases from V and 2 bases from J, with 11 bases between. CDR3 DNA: TGTGCCAGCAGTGCTGGGGGGAAAAACACTGAAGCTTTCTTT. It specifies CASSAGGKNTEAFF.

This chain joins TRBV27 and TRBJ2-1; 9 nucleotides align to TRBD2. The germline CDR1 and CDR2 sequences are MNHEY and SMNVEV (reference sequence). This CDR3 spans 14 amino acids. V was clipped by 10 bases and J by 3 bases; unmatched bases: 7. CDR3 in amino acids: CATRGLAHYNEQFF. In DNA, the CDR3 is TGTGCCACCAGGGGACTAGCCCACTACAATGAGCAGTTCTTC.

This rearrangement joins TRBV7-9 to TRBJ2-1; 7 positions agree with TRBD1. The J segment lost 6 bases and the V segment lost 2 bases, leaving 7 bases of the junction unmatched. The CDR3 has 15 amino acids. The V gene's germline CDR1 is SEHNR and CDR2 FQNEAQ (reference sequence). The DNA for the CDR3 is TGTGCCAGCAGCTTAACGACAGGGTCTAGCAATGAGCAGTTCTTC. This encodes CASSLTTGSSNEQFF.

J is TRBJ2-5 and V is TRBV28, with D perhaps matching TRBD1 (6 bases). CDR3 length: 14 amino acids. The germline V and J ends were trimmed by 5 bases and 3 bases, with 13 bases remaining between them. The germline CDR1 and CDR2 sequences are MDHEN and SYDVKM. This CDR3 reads CASSPTQGKETQYF. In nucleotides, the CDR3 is TGTGCCAGCAGTCCCACCCAGGGGAAAGAGACCCAGTACTTC. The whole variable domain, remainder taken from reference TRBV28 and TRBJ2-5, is DVKVTQSSRYLVKRTGEKVFLECVQDMDHENMFWYRQDPGLGLRLIYFSYDVKMKEKGDIPEGYSVSREKKERFSLILESASTNQTSMYLCASSPTQGKETQYFGPGTRLLVL.

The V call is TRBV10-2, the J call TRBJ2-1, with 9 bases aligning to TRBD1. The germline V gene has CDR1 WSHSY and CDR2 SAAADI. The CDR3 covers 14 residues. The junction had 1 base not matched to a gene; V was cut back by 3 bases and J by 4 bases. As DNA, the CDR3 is TGCGCCAGCAGTGACGGGACAGGGTACAATGAGCAGTTCTTC. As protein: CASSDGTGYNEQFF.

The CDR3 DNA reads TGTGCCAGCAGCTTAGAACTAGCGGGAGCCGGAGAGCAGTACTTC. Translation gives CASSLELAGAGEQYF. The rearrangement joins TRBV7-2 to TRBJ2-7, with 11 bases matching TRBD2. Germline CDR1 is SGHTA and CDR2 is FQGNSA. This CDR3 spans 15 amino acids. Trimming took 1 base from V and 7 from J; bases not matched to a gene: 6.

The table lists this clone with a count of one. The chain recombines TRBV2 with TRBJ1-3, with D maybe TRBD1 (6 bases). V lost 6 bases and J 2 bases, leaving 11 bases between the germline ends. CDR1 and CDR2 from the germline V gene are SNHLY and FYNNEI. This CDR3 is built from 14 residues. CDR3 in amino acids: CASRGTYTGNTIYF. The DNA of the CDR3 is TGTGCCAGCAGAGGGACATACACTGGAAACACCATATATTTT.

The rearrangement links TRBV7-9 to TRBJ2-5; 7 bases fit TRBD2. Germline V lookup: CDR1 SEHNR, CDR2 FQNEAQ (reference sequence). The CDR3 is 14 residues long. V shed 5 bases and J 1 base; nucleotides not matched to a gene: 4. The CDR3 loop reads CASSESGVQETQYF. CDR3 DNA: TGTGCCAGCAGCGAAAGCGGGGTCCAAGAGACCCAGTACTTC.

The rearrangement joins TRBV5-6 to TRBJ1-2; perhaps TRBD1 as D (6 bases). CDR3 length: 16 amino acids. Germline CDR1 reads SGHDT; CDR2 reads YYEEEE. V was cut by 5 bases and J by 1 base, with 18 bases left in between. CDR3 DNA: TGTGCCAGCAGTCCTACCTGGACAGAGCTTAACTATGGCTACACCTTC. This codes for CASSPTWTELNYGYTF. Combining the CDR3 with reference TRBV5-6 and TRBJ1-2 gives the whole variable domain DAGVTQSPTHLIKTRGQQVTLRCSPKSGHDTVSWYQQALGQGPQFIFQYYEEEERQRGNFPDRFSGHQFPNYSSELNVNALLLGDSALYLCASSPTWTELNYGYTFGSGTRLTVV.

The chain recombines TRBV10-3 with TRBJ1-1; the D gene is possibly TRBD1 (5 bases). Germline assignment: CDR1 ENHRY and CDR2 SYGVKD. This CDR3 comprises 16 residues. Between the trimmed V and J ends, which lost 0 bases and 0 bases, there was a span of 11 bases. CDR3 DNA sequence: TGTGCCATCAGTGAGTCGACGGGGCGCGTGAACACTGAAGCTTTCTTT. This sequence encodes CAISESTGRVNTEAFF.

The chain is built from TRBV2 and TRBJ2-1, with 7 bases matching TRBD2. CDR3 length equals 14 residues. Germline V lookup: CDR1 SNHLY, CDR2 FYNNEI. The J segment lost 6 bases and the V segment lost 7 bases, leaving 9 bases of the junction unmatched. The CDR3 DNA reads TGTGCCAGCATAAAGCGGGAAGTACCCAATGAGCAGTTCTTC. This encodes CASIKREVPNEQFF.

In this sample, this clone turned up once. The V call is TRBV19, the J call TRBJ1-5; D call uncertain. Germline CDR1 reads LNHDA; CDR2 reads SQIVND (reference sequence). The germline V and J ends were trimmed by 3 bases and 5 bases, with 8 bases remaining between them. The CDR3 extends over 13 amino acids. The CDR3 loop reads CASSIKGDQPQHF. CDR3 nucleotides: TGTGCCAGTAGTATCAAGGGAGATCAGCCCCAGCATTTT.

CDR3 nucleotides: TGTGCCAGCAGCCTTATACTAGCGGGAGAAGAGACCCAGTACTTC. Its protein is CASSLILAGEETQYF. The chain couples TRBV5-4 to TRBJ2-5, with 11 positions matching TRBD2. This CDR3 spans 15 amino acids. V was pared by 4 bases and J by 3 bases, with 5 bases of the junction left unmatched. CDR1 is SGHNT, CDR2 YYREEE, per germline (reference sequence).